The clone carrying this T cell receptor beta chain was detected a few times. The data are from a study of beta chain features in type 1 diabetes. This CDR3 has 16 residues. The V segment lost 1 base and the J segment 5 bases; nucleotides outside the gene matches: 12. Germline V gene sequence: CDR1 GTSNPN, CDR2 SVGIG (reference sequence). It was one heparinised blood draw, averaging around 100 mL, that each donor gave. Reverse transcription of all isolated RNA meant that expressed TCRB transcripts were sequenced. Some clones are missing from TCRdb's copy, which holds only in-frame ones; the method was immunoSEQ multiplex PCR. The sample lists fewer than 550,000 clones, more than 9.5% occurring once.

This receptor was identified in a woman in her late teens or twenties in good health. The sample consisted of naive CD4+ T cells from blood. The chain is built from TRBV30 and TRBJ1-2; 8 bases line up with TRBD1. The CDR3 DNA reads as TGTGCCTGGAGTGACCATAGACAGGGGATAGGGTATGGCTACACCTTC. Protein sequence: CAWSDHRQGIGYGYTF.